This T cell receptor beta chain was captured by sequencing in a study of T cells after posttransplantation cyclophosphamide. Profiled with immunoSEQ multiplex PCR; TCRdb holds only in-frame clones, not every one. The table lists some 19,000 clones, over 75% of them singletons. As concerns this clone: Antigen specificity is unknown.

The study, taken as a whole, reports: Recipient CMV seropositivity and CMV reactivation strongly tracked TRB clonality. Blood and skin or GI T cell repertoires showed limited TRB overlap.

Germline V gene lookup returns CDR1 SGHTA and CDR2 FQGTGA. The CDR3 spans 15 residues. Trimming cost V 0 bases and J 7 bases; bases outside gene matches: 4. Sampled 1 year posttransplant, controls received myeloablative marrow transplants, methotrexate and a calcineurin inhibitor. The chain combines TRBV7-3 with TRBJ2-1; 9 bases agree with TRBD2. The sample was PBMCs, taken 350 to 400 days after allogeneic stem cell transplant with calcineurin inhibitor and methotrexate. The TCR was taken from a female patient in her 30s who received an allogeneic stem cell transplant from an unrelated donor, was CMV-positive, and had acute and chronic GVHD. Some T cells may be transferred from the graft donor. The CDR3 sequence: CASSLTLAGRNEQFF. CDR3 nucleotides: TGTGCCAGCAGCTTAACGCTAGCGGGGAGGAATGAGCAGTTCTTC.